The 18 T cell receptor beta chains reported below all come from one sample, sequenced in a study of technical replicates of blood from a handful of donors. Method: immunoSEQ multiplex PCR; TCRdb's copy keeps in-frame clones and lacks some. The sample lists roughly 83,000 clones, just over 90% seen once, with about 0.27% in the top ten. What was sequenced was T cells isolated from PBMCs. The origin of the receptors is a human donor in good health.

The CDR3 sequence is CASSTQGLFSGANVLTF. CDR3 DNA: TGTGCCAGCAGTACGCAGGGTCTTTTCTCTGGGGCCAACGTCCTGACTTTC. The chain links TRBV25-1 to TRBJ2-6, with D possibly TRBD1 on 5 matching bases. From germline, CDR1 is MGHDK and CDR2 SYGVNS. V dropped 5 bases and J dropped 0 bases, with 14 bases sitting between them. CDR3 length: 17 amino acids.

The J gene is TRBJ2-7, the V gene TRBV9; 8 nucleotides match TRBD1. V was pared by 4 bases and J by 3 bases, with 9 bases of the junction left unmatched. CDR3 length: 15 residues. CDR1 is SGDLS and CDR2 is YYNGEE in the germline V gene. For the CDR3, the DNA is TGTGCCAGCAGCCAATTACCAGGGGGCCTCTACGAGCAGTACTTC. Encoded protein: CASSQLPGGLYEQYF.

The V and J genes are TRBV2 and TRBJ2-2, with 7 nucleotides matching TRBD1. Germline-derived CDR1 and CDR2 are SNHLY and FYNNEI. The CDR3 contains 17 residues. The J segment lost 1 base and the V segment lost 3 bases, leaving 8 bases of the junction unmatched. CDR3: CASSDRRGGLNTGELFF. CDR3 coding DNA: TGTGCCAGCAGTGACCGTCGAGGGGGCCTGAACACCGGGGAGCTGTTTTTT.

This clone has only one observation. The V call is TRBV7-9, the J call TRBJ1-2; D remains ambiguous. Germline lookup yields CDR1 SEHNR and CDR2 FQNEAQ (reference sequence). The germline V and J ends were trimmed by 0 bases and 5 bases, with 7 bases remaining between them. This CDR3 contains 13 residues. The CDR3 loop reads CASSLALGYGYTF. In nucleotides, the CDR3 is TGTGCCAGCAGCTTAGCGCTCGGTTATGGCTACACCTTC. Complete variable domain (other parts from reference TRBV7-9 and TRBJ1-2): DTGVSQNPRHKITKRGQNVTFRCDPISEHNRLYWYRQTLGQGPEFLTYFQNEAQLEKSRLLSDRFSAERPKGSFSTLEIQRTEQGDSAMYLCASSLALGYGYTFGSGTRLTVV.

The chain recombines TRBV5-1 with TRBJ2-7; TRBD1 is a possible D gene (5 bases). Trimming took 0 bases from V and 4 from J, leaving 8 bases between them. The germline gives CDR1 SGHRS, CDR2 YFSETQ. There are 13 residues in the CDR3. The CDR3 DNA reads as TGCGCCAGCAGCTTGGGACAGCAATACGAGCAGTACTTC. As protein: CASSLGQQYEQYF.

CDR3 DNA: TGTGCCAGCCTGGACAGGGGGACAGGAAACACCATATATTTT. This gives the protein CASLDRGTGNTIYF. This chain joins TRBV7-9 and TRBJ1-3, with 10 bases that match TRBD1. Germline CDR1 SEHNR, CDR2 FQNEAQ (reference sequence). The V segment lost 8 bases and the J segment 4 bases; nucleotides outside the gene matches: 5. This CDR3 spans 14 amino acids.

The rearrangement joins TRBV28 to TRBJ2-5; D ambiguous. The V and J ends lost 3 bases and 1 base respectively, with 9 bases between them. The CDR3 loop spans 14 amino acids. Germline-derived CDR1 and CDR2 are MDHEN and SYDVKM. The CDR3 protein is CASSLMTTQETQYF. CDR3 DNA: TGTGCCAGCAGTTTGATGACAACCCAAGAGACCCAGTACTTC.

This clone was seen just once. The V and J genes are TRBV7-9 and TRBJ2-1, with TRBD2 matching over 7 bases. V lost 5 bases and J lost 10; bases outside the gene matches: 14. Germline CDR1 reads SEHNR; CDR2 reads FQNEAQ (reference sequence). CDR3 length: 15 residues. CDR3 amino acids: CASSPPGLRSREQFF. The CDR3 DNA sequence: TGTGCCAGCAGCCCTCCGGGACTACGTTCACGGGAGCAGTTCTTC. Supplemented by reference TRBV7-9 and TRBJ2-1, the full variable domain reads DTGVSQNPRHKITKRGQNVTFRCDPISEHNRLYWYRQTLGQGPEFLTYFQNEAQLEKSRLLSDRFSAERPKGSFSTLEIQRTEQGDSAMYLCASSPPGLRSREQFFGPGTRLTVL.

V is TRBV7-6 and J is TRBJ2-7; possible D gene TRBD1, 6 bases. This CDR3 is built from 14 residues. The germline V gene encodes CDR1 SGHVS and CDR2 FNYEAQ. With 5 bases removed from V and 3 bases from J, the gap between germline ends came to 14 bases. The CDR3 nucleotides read TGTGCCAGCAGCCCCAAGACAGGAGGCTACGAGCAGTACTTC. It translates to CASSPKTGGYEQYF.

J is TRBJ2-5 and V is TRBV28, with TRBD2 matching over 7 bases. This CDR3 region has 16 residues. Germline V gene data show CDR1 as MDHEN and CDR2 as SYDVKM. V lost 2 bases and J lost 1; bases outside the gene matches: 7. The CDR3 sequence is CASSLDSGEGQETQYF. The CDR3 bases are TGTGCCAGCAGTTTAGATTCGGGGGAGGGCCAAGAGACCCAGTACTTC.

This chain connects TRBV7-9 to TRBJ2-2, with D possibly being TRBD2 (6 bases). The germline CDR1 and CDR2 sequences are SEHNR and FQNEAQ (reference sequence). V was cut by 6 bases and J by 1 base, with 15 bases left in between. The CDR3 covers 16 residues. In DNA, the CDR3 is TGTGCCAGCAGTTCCATGGGGGGACTGAACACCGGGGAGCTGTTTTTT. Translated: CASSSMGGLNTGELFF.

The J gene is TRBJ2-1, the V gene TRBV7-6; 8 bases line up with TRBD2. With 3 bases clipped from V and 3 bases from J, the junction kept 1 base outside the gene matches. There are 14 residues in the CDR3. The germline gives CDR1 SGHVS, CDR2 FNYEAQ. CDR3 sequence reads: CASSFSGNYNEQFF. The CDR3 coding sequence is TGTGCCAGCAGCTTTAGCGGGAACTACAATGAGCAGTTCTTC.

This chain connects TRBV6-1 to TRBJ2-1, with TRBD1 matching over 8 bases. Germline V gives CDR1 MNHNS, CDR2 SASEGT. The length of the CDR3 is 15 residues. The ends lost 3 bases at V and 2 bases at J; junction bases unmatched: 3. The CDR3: CASSDGDRTYNEQFF. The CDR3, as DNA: TGTGCCAGCAGTGATGGGGACAGGACCTACAATGAGCAGTTCTTC.

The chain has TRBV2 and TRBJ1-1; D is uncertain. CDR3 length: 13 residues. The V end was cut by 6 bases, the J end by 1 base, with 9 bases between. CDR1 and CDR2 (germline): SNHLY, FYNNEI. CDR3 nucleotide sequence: TGTGCCAGCAGGGGAGGACCGAACACTGAAGCTTTCTTT. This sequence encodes CASRGGPNTEAFF.

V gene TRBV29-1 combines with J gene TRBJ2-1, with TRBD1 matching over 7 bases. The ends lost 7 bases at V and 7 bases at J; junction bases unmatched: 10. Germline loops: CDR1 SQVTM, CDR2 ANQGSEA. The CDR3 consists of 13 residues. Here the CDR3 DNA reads TGCAGCGATCGCATGCAGGGGGTGAATGAGCAGTTCTTC. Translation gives CSDRMQGVNEQFF.

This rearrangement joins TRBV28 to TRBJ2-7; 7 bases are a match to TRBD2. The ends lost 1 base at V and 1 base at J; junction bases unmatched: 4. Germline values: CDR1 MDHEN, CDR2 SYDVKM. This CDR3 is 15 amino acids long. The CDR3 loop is CASSLLGGRSYEQYF. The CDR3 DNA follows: TGTGCCAGCAGTTTATTGGGAGGGCGGTCCTACGAGCAGTACTTC.

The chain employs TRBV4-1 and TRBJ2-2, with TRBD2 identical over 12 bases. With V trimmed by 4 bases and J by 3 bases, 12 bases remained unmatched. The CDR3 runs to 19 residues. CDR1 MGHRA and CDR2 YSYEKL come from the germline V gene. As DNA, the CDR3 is TGCGCCAGCAGCCCTGTCCTAGCTAGCGGGAGGGGCGACACCGGGGAGCTGTTTTTT. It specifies CASSPVLASGRGDTGELFF.

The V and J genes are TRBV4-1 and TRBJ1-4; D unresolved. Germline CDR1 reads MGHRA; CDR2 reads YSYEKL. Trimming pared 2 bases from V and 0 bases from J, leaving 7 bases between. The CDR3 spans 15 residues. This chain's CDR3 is CASSQPFSTNEKLFF. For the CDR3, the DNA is TGCGCCAGCAGCCAACCATTTTCAACTAATGAAAAACTGTTTTTT.